This is a list of T cell receptor beta chains from one sample in a study of OX40 agonist ivuxolimab in advanced cancers. The assay was immunoSEQ multiplex PCR, and TCRdb's table has in-frame clones only and misses some. The profile shows over 50,000 clones, more than 70% of them singletons. The sequences come from CD4+ or CD8+ T cells sorted from blood, collected in a trial of the OX40 agonist ivuxolimab. Every receptor here comes from an adult with an advanced solid tumor such as melanoma, head and neck, liver or kidney cancer. Each CDR3 is given with its conserved first and last residue. The order of the fields is J gene, V gene, D gene, clone size, CDR3 DNA, CDR3 protein. D genes are given only for firm matches. Rows may omit the clone size; those that give it use once, few, many or a size class.

J: TRBJ2-1; V: TRBV2; D: NA; size: NA; DNA: TGTGCCAGCAGTGCACAGGGTCATGAGCAGTTCTTC; CDR3: CASSAQGHEQFF
J: TRBJ2-7; V: TRBV15; D: NA; size: NA; DNA: TGTGCCACCAGCAGAGGCCCCGGGACGGTCTCCTACGAGCAGTACTTC; CDR3: CATSRGPGTVSYEQYF
J: TRBJ1-6; V: TRBV28; D: TRBD1; size: NA; DNA: TGTGCCAGCAGCCCAGGGGGACCCAATTCACCCCTCCACTTT; CDR3: CASSPGGPNSPLHF
J: TRBJ2-7; V: TRBV12-2; D: NA; size: NA; DNA: TGTGCAAGTCGCTTCAGGGAGGGGTGCCCCTACGAGCAGTACTTC; CDR3: CASRFREGCPYEQYF
J: TRBJ1-4; V: TRBV7-9; D: NA; size: NA; DNA: TGTGCCAGCAGCGCATCTGACCGGGAAAAACTGTTTTTT; CDR3: CASSASDREKLFF
J: TRBJ2-2; V: TRBV5-1; D: TRBD2; size: NA; DNA: TGCGCCAGCAGCTTGGATGCAGCGGGGACCACCGGGGAGCTGTTTTTT; CDR3: CASSLDAAGTTGELFF
J: TRBJ2-5; V: TRBV2; D: NA; size: NA; DNA: TGTGCCAGCAGGGAGTTAGGGGAGACCCAGTACTTC; CDR3: CASRELGETQYF
J: TRBJ1-6; V: TRBV7-2; D: TRBD1; size: few; DNA: TGTGCCAGCAGCTTGACAGGGAATAATTCACCCCTCCACTTT; CDR3: CASSLTGNNSPLHF
J: TRBJ1-1; V: TRBV2; D: NA; size: once; DNA: TGTGCCAGCAAGTTCGGGTCGAACACTGAAGCTTTCTTT; CDR3: CASKFGSNTEAFF
J: TRBJ2-3; V: TRBV9; D: TRBD2; size: NA; DNA: TGTGCCAGCAGCAAAAGCGGGAGTAGCACAGATACGCAGTATTTT; CDR3: CASSKSGSSTDTQYF
J: TRBJ1-3; V: TRBV19; D: NA; size: once; DNA: TGTGCCAGTAGCCTAACAGGTGCCTCTGGAAACACCATATATTTT; CDR3: CASSLTGASGNTIYF
J: TRBJ2-3; V: TRBV11-1; D: TRBD2; size: NA; DNA: TGTGCCAGCAGCTTAGGGGACCGCCTAGCGGGCACAGATACGCAGTATTTT; CDR3: CASSLGDRLAGTDTQYF
J: TRBJ2-3; V: TRBV2; D: NA; size: NA; DNA: TGTGCCAGCAGACCAGGACTGGGGAGAGTGGCAGATACGCAGTATTTT; CDR3: CASRPGLGRVADTQYF
J: TRBJ1-2; V: TRBV6-1; D: NA; size: NA; DNA: TGTGCCAGCAGTGAAGCGGTAGGGGAAGCCTATGGCTACACCTTC; CDR3: CASSEAVGEAYGYTF
J: TRBJ2-2; V: TRBV11-3; D: TRBD2; size: once; DNA: TGTGCCAGCAGCTTAGACGGGACTAGTACCGGGGAGCTGTTTTTT; CDR3: CASSLDGTSTGELFF
J: TRBJ2-1; V: TRBV7-3; D: TRBD2; size: NA; DNA: TGTGCCAGCAGCAGGGGACTAGCGGGAGAAGTGCAGTTCTTC; CDR3: CASSRGLAGEVQFF
J: TRBJ2-5; V: TRBV27; D: NA; size: NA; DNA: TGTGCCAGCAGTTTGCGAGACGCGAGGGAGACCCAGTACTTC; CDR3: CASSLRDARETQYF
J: TRBJ2-3; V: TRBV10-3; D: TRBD2; size: NA; DNA: TGTGCCATCAGTGTAGACGCCGGGACTAGCGGGAGCCCAGATACGCAGTATTTT; CDR3: CAISVDAGTSGSPDTQYF
J: TRBJ1-3; V: TRBV6-1; D: TRBD1; size: NA; DNA: TGTGCCAGCAGTGTACAGGGGGCCGAGTTCCCGGGGAACACCATATATTTT; CDR3: CASSVQGAEFPGNTIYF
J: TRBJ2-1; V: TRBV19; D: NA; size: few; DNA: TGTGCCAGTAGCAGGACGGGGGCTCGCAATGAGCAGTTCTTC; CDR3: CASSRTGARNEQFF
J: TRBJ2-1; V: TRBV19; D: NA; size: NA; DNA: TGTGCCAGTAGTATGACTTCATACAATGAGCAGTTCTTC; CDR3: CASSMTSYNEQFF
J: TRBJ2-2; V: TRBV19; D: NA; size: NA; DNA: TGTGCCAGTAGTATCGCCACCGGGGAGCTGTTTTTT; CDR3: CASSIATGELFF
J: TRBJ2-1; V: TRBV13; D: TRBD2; size: NA; DNA: TGTGCCAGCAGCTTTAATCCCCCGGCTAGCGGGAGGTTCAGTGAGCAGTTCTTC; CDR3: CASSFNPPASGRFSEQFF
J: TRBJ2-1; V: TRBV4-2; D: NA; size: NA; DNA: TGTGCCAGCAGCCAAGTGATAGAGCGGTCCTACAATGAGCAGTTCTTC; CDR3: CASSQVIERSYNEQFF
J: TRBJ1-1; V: TRBV7-9; D: NA; size: NA; DNA: TGTGCCAGCAGCTTAGGGCTGGGCAGGGTAGACACTGAAGCTTTCTTT; CDR3: CASSLGLGRVDTEAFF
J: TRBJ2-3; V: TRBV5-6; D: TRBD2; size: NA; DNA: TGTGCCAGCAGCTTGGGGGCGGGAGAGCGAGGAGATACGCAGTATTTT; CDR3: CASSLGAGERGDTQYF
J: TRBJ1-4; V: TRBV7-2; D: NA; size: NA; DNA: TGTGCCAGCAGCCAGACAGGTCGGGATGAAAAACTGTTTTTT; CDR3: CASSQTGRDEKLFF
J: TRBJ1-1; V: TRBV5-4; D: NA; size: NA; DNA: TGTGCCAGCAGCTTGGACAGATTGAACACTGAAGCTTTCTTT; CDR3: CASSLDRLNTEAFF
J: TRBJ1-5; V: TRBV15; D: NA; size: NA; DNA: TGTGCCACCAGCAGAGAGAGGACAGCCTACAATCAGCCCCAGCATTTT; CDR3: CATSRERTAYNQPQHF
J: TRBJ2-1; V: TRBV7-2; D: TRBD2; size: NA; DNA: TGTGCCAGCAGCTTGGGACTAGCGGAGGAGCAGTTCTTC; CDR3: CASSLGLAEEQFF
J: TRBJ2-3; V: TRBV5-4; D: TRBD2; size: NA; DNA: TGTGCCAGCAGCTTGTCGGCGGGAGGGTCCCCAGATACGCAGTATTTT; CDR3: CASSLSAGGSPDTQYF
J: TRBJ1-4; V: TRBV30; D: TRBD1; size: NA; DNA: TGTGCCTGGTCTGTGTGGGGACAGGGGGACGAAAAACTGTTTTTT; CDR3: CAWSVWGQGDEKLFF
J: TRBJ1-1; V: TRBV28; D: NA; size: NA; DNA: TGTGCCAGCAGTTTAGCGGGGCGAAGGGACACTGAAGCTTTCTTT; CDR3: CASSLAGRRDTEAFF